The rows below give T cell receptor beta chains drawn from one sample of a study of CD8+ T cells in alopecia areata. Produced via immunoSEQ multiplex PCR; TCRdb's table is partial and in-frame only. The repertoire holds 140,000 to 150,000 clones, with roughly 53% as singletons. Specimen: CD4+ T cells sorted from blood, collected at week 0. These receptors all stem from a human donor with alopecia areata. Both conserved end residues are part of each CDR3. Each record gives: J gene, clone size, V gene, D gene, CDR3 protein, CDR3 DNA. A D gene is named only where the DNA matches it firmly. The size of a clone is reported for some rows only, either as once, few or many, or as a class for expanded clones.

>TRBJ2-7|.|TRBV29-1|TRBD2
CSVSTPGRGGEQYF
TGCAGCGTCAGTACTCCGGGGAGGGGAGGAGAGCAGTACTTC
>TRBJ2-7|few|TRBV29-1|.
CSVGRGDYEQYF
TGCAGCGTTGGTCGGGGAGACTACGAGCAGTACTTC
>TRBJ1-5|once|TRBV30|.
CAWRDTLANQPQHF
TGTGCCTGGAGAGACACACTAGCAAATCAGCCCCAGCATTTT
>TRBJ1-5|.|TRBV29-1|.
CSATAGVGQPQHF
TGCAGCGCCACGGCAGGGGTAGGGCAGCCCCAGCATTTT
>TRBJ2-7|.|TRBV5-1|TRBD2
CASSPTSGGPYEQYF
TGCGCCAGCAGCCCGACTAGCGGGGGACCCTACGAGCAGTACTTC
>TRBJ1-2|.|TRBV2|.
CASLDRANYGYTF
TGTGCCAGCCTGGACAGAGCTAACTATGGCTACACCTTC
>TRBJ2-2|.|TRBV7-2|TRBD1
CASSPFGQGAGTGELFF
TGTGCCAGCAGCCCCTTTGGACAGGGGGCGGGAACCGGGGAGCTGTTTTTT
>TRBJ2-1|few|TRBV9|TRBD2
CASSVSSGGAPIHEQFF
TGTGCCAGCAGCGTCAGTAGCGGGGGGGCCCCAATCCATGAGCAGTTCTTC
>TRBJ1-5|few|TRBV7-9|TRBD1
CASSFLGQVGEPQHF
TGTGCCAGCAGCTTCCTGGGACAGGTGGGAGAGCCCCAGCATTTT
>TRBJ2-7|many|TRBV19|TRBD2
CASSMYGGDPYEQYF
TGTGCCAGTAGTATGTATGGGGGGGACCCCTACGAGCAGTACTTC
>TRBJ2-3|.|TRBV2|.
CASSRETGGPSTDTQYF
TGTGCCAGCAGTCGCGAAACAGGAGGACCTAGCACAGATACGCAGTATTTT
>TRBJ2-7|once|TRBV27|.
CASTYGWTASYEQYF
TGTGCCAGCACGTATGGGTGGACAGCTTCCTACGAGCAGTACTTC
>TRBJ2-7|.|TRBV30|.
CAWSSRGHYEQYF
TGTGCCTGGAGCAGCAGGGGCCACTACGAGCAGTACTTC
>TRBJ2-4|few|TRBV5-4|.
CASSLGASRLGNIQYF
TGTGCCAGCAGCTTGGGGGCTAGCAGATTAGGGAACATTCAGTACTTC
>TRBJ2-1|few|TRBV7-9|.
CASSLSGGHNEQFF
TGTGCCAGCAGCCTCTCGGGCGGCCACAATGAGCAGTTCTTC